This passage covers 3 T cell receptor beta chains from one sample sequenced in a study of human T cells and chemical hapten exposure (dated by TCRdb to the early 2020s). The library came from RACE. The sequencing machine was a NextSeq 500. The public sequencing data were trimmed at Q25 with fastp and processed into clonotypes with MiXCR by TCRdb, which kept only in-frame beta chains. Rows are combined by CDR3 protein, so each entry shows the most common genes and DNA. The sample table contains 35,000 to 50,000 distinct CDR3 sequences; only one count was recorded for approximately 9.5% of them. The ten largest clonotypes hold around 14% of the sample. The time point label, as the study defines it: patch test 2, 6 weeks after DPC sensitization. In light of the paper, this sample's treatment or condition label describes: therapeutic diphenylcyclopropenone sensitization with weekly scalp DPC. Total RNA was isolated from unfractionated whole blood collected in Tempus Blood RNA tubes.

The material sequenced was whole blood, taken in connection with sensitization to the hapten diphenylcyclopropenone (DPC). All receptors come from a woman in her twenties or thirties with alopecia areata. Some clones in this sample may be carry-over from other donors' samples.

The genes are TRBV11-3 and TRBJ1-3, with TRBD1 identical over 9 bases. The J segment lost 4 bases and the V segment lost 5 bases, leaving 6 bases of the junction unmatched. There are 15 residues in the CDR3. The germline V gene encodes CDR1 SGHNT and CDR2 YENEEA. Written as DNA, the CDR3 is TGTGCCAGCAGCCCGGACAGGGGAACGGGAAACACCATATATTTT. Protein sequence: CASSPDRGTGNTIYF.

This clonotype was seen more than once but under ten times. The chain links TRBV6-2 or TRBV6-3 to TRBJ2-1; 7 bases map to TRBD1. The germline gives CDR1 MNHEY, CDR2 SVGEGT. The CDR3 sequence is 15 residues long. V gave up 6 bases and J gave up 1 base; unmatched junction bases: 6. The CDR3, as DNA: TGTGCCAGCAGCCCTTACAGGGGTTCCTACAATGAGCAGTTCTTC. Its protein product is CASSPYRGSYNEQFF.

This clonotype was seen a handful of times. The chain employs TRBV19 and TRBJ2-4, with 10 bases lining up with TRBD2. Germline values: CDR1 LNHDA, CDR2 SQIVND (reference sequence). CDR3 length: 14 residues. The ends lost 3 bases at V and 8 bases at J; junction bases unmatched: 4. CDR3: CASSIGLAEDIQYF. Here the CDR3 DNA reads TGTGCCAGTAGTATTGGACTAGCGGAGGACATTCAGTACTTC.